This T cell receptor beta chain was sequenced in a study of blood T cells in healthy people across ages (dated by TCRdb to about 2015). For context, the study as a whole: In model experiments, template switching captured about one uniquely barcoded TCR beta cDNA molecule for every two T cells. The study measured age-related changes in TCR beta repertoire diversity using deep sequencing normalized with unique cDNA molecular identifiers. Donors were grouped into four age groups: young (average roughly 15 years), middle-aged (39), aged (over 55) and long-lived (approximately 81). To avoid experimental bias, donors of different ages were randomly spread across the sequencing lanes. For two donors (one aged 18 to 29 and one aged 80 or older), the study analyzed two additional independent replicas of 1 million unique cDNA reads from the same blood draw. Broad study findings and their caveats: As age increased, observed TCR beta diversity per million T cells dropped in a roughly linear way, and a significant reduction was already evident by age about 40. A strong correlation was found between observed TCR beta diversity and the percentage of naive T cells measured by flow cytometry. Since profiling was done on bulk unsorted PBMCs, naive and antigen-experienced compartments could not be conclusively compared. Compared with the aged group, the long-lived group had more naive CD4+ T cells, fewer expanded clones and increased TCR diversity, a pattern suggesting age selection. Because donor CMV infection status was unknown, age-related changes in expanded clonotypes were potentially confounded. Estimates of total diversity based on one million sequenced T cells were regarded as lower bounds and as underestimates.

The germline V gene (reference sequence) yields GTSNPN for CDR1 and SVGIG for CDR2. Cut back by 3 bases and 0 bases, the V and J ends lie 11 bases apart. CDR3 length: 14 amino acids, cysteine to phenylalanine. The DNA shown is the 42-base CDR3, in frame from base 1. Libraries came from 5' RACE. Sequencing relied on an Illumina HiSeq 2500. The second PCR ran for about 7 to 11 cycles and used a J-beta primer mix along with a sample-barcoded 5' primer. Each TCR beta cDNA molecule received a unique molecular identifier from a template-switch 5' adaptor carrying 12 random nucleotides. At least 2.5 million CDR3-containing paired-end reads were obtained from each sample. First-strand cDNA synthesis was performed from all RNA using the Mint cDNA synthesis kit, with priming by a TRBC-specific oligonucleotide. All cDNA was treated with uracil-DNA glycosylase and then went through a first 18-cycle PCR with the universal primers M1SS and BC2_uni_R. Under the source paper's analysis protocol: Each sample was normalized by randomly selecting 1 million high-quality reads, each carrying a distinct molecular identifier. Reads with shared molecular identifiers were discarded instead of being binned into consensus sequences. MiTCR, with a Q25 quality threshold and the strictest error-elimination algorithm, was used for CDR3 identification, clonotype clustering and error correction. A nonparametric unseen species model with Euler transformation was used to estimate a lower bound on total TCR beta diversity. The raw public data were reprocessed by TCRdb itself: fastp quality trimming at Q25, MiXCR clonotype calling, in-frame beta chains only. Identical CDR3 proteins give one entry, which carries the most common genes and DNA. The V and J calls here are based on TCRdb, not the publication. The table for this sample lists roughly 800,000 distinct CDR3 sequences; roughly 34% of them were counted only once. The ten largest clones add up to roughly 13% of the sample.

The donors were 40 or so Caucasian individuals from Russia, aged roughly 6 to 100 years, who were systemically healthy. Each donor gave approximately 9.3 milliliters of peripheral blood, collected into EDTA-treated Vacutainer tubes. Ficoll-Paque density-gradient centrifugation was used to isolate PBMCs, with at least 6.5 million per sample. Total RNA was extracted from PBMCs with Trizol reagent, with at least 6 micrograms obtained per sample. Naive CD45RAhigh/CD27high T cell percentages were measured by flow cytometry on a PBMC aliquot from every donor. Details on this clonotype: The antigen it binds to is not known. Base qualities are not at hand, and no much larger clone is one base apart.

Sequenced: blood. The source of this sequence is a young man in good health. The rearranged chain carries TRBV30 and TRBJ2-5; TRBD1 might be the D gene, on 6 matching bases. CDR3 loop: CAWSPGAHQETQYF. The DNA sequence is given as TGTGCCTGGAGCCCAGGGGCGCACCAAGAGACCCAGTACTTC.